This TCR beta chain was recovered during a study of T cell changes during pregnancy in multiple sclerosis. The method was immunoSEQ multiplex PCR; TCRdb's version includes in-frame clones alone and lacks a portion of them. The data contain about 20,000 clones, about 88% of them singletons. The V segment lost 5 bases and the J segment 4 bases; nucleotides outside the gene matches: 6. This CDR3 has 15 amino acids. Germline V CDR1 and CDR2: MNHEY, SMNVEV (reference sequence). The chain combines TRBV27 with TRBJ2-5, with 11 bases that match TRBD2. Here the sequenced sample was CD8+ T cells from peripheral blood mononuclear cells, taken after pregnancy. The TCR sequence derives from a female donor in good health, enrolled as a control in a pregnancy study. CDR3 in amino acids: CASSLQTSGVETQYF. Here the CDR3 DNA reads TGTGCCAGCAGTCTGCAGACTAGCGGGGTAGAGACCCAGTACTTC.